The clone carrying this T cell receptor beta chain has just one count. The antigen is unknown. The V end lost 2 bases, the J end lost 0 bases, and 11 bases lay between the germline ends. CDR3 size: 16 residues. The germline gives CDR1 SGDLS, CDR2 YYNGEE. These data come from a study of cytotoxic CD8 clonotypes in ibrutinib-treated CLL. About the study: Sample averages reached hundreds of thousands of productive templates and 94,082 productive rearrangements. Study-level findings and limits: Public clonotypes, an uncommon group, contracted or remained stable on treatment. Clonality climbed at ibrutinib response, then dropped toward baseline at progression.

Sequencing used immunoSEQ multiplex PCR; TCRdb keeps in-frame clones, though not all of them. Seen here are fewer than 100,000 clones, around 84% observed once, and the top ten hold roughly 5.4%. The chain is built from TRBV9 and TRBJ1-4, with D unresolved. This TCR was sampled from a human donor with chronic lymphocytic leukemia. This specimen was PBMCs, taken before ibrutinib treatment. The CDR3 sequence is CASSVNVGTTNEKLFF. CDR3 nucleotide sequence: TGTGCCAGCAGCGTTAATGTGGGGACAACTAATGAAAAACTGTTTTTT.